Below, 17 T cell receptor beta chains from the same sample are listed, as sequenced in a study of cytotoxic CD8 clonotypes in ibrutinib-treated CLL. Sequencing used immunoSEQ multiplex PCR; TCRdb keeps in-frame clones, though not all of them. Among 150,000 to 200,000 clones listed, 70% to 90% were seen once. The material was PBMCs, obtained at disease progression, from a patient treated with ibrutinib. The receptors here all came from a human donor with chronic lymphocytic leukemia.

The CDR3, as DNA: TGTGCCAGCAGCGTACGTCCAGGGTTAATCACAGATACGCAGTATTTT. Its translation is CASSVRPGLITDTQYF. The chain recombines TRBV9 with TRBJ2-3; tentative D call: TRBD1 (5 bases). Germline V gene sequence: CDR1 SGDLS, CDR2 YYNGEE. This CDR3 is 16 amino acids long. V lost 1 base and J lost 2, with 14 bases in between.

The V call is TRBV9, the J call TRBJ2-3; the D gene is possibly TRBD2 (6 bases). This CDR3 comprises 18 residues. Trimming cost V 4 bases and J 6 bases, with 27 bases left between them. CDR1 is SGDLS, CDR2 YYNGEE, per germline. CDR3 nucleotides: TGTGCCAGCAGCACTCGGCTGGGGGGAGGAAAGGTTTACGATACGCAGTATTTT. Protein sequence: CASSTRLGGGKVYDTQYF.

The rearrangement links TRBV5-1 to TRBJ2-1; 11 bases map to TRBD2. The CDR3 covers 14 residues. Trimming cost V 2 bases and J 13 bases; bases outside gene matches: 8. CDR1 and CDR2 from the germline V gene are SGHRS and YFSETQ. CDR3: CASSLELAGDSQFF. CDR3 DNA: TGCGCCAGCAGCTTAGAACTAGCGGGAGACTCTCAGTTCTTC. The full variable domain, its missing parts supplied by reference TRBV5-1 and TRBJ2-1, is KAGVTQTPRYLIKTRGQQVTLSCSPISGHRSVSWYQQTPGQGLQFLFEYFSETQRNKGNFPGRFSGRQFSNSRSEMNVSTLELGDSALYLCASSLELAGDSQFFGPGTRLTVL.

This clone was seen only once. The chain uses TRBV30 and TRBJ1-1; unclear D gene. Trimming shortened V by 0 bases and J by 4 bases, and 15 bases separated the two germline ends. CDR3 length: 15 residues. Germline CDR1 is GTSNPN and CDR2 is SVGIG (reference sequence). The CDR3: CAWSVPHGEVTEAFF. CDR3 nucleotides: TGTGCCTGGAGTGTACCTCACGGGGAGGTCACTGAAGCTTTCTTT.

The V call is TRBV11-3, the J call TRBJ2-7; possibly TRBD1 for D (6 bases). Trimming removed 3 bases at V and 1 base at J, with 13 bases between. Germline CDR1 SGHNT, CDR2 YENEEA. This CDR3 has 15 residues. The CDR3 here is CASSFQGYGSYEQYF. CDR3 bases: TGTGCCAGCAGCTTTCAGGGGTATGGGTCCTACGAGCAGTACTTC.

Here the CDR3 reads CASSSGYGNTIYF. The CDR3 bases are TGTGCCAGCAGCTCAGGGTACGGAAACACCATATATTTT. V is TRBV28 and J is TRBJ1-3, with a tentative D call TRBD1 (5 bases). From germline, CDR1 is MDHEN and CDR2 SYDVKM. The CDR3 length is 13 residues. V lost 6 bases to trimming and J lost 4 bases, with 10 bases between them. Variable domain in full (rest from reference TRBV28 and TRBJ1-3): DVKVTQSSRYLVKRTGEKVFLECVQDMDHENMFWYRQDPGLGLRLIYFSYDVKMKEKGDIPEGYSVSREKKERFSLILESASTNQTSMYLCASSSGYGNTIYFGEGSWLTVV.

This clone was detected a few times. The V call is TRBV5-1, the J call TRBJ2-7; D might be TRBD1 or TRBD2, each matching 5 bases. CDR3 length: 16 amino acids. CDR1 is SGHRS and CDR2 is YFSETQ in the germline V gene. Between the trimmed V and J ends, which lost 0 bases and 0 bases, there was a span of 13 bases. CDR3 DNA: TGCGCCAGCAGCTTGGCCTCGGGGCCGAGCTCCTACGAGCAGTACTTC. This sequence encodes CASSLASGPSSYEQYF.

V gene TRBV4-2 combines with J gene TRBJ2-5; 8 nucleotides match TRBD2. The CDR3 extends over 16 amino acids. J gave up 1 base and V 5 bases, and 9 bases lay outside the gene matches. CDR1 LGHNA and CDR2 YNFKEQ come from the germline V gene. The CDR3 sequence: CASSTTAGDPQETQYF. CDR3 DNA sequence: TGTGCCAGCAGCACCACAGCGGGAGATCCCCAAGAGACCCAGTACTTC.

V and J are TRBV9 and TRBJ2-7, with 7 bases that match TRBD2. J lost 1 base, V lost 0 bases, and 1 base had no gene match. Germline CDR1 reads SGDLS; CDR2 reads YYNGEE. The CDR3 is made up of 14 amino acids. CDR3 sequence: CASSVGGLSYEQYF. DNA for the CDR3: TGTGCCAGCAGCGTAGGGGGACTATCCTACGAGCAGTACTTC.

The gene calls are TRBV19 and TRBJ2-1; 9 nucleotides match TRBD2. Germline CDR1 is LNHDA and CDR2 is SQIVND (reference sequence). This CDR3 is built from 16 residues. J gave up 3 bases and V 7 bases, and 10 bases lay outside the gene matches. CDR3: CASKLSGRSLYNEQFF. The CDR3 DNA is TGTGCCAGTAAGTTGAGCGGGAGGAGCCTCTACAATGAGCAGTTCTTC.

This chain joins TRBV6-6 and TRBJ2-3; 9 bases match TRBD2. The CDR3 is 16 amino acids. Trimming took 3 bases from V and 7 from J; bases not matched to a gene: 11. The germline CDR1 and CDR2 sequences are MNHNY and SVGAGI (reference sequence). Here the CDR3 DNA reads TGTGCCAGCAGTTATTCAGCGGGAGGCGCAGAGTATACGCAGTATTTT. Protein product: CASSYSAGGAEYTQYF.

CDR3 amino acids: CASSLRSFYGYTF. The CDR3, as DNA: TGTGCCAGCAGTTTACGTTCTTTCTATGGCTACACCTTC. The chain uses TRBV27 and TRBJ1-2; D is undetermined. The CDR3 covers 13 residues. CDR1 is MNHEY, CDR2 SMNVEV, per germline (reference sequence). Trimming cost V 2 bases and J 4 bases, with 8 bases left between them.

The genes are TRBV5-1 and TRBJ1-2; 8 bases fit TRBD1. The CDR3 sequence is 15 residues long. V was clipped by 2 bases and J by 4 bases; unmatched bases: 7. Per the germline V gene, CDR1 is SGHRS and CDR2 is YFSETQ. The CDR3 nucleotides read TGCGCCAGCAGCTTAAACAGGGGGGACGGCTATGGCTACACCTTC. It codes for CASSLNRGDGYGYTF.

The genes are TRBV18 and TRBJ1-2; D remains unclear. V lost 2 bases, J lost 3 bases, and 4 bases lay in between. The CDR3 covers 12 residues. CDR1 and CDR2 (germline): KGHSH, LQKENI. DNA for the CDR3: TGTGCCAGCTCACCATACGACTATGGCTACACCTTC. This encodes CASSPYDYGYTF.

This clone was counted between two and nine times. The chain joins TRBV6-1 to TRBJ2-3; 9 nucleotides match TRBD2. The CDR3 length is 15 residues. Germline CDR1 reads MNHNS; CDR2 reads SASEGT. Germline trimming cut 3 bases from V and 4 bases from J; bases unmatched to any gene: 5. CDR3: CASSDPGLAADTQYF. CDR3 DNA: TGTGCCAGCAGTGACCCGGGACTAGCCGCAGATACGCAGTATTTT.

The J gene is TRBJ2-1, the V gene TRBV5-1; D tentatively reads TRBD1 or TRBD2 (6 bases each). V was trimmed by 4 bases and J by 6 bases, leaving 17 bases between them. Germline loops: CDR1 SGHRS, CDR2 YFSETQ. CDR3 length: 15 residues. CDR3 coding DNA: TGCGCCAGCAGCCCGGGGGCGAGGGCTTCCAATGAGCAGTTCTTC. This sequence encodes CASSPGARASNEQFF.

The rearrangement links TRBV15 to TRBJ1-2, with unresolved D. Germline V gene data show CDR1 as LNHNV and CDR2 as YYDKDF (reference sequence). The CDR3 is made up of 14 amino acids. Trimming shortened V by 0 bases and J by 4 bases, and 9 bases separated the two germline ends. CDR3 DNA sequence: TGTGCCACCAGCAGAGACCTCGCCGCCTATGGCTACACCTTC. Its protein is CATSRDLAAYGYTF.